This T cell receptor beta chain was sequenced in a study of blood T cell repertoires in COVID-19 (dated by TCRdb to about 2020). At the level of the whole study: Collaborator samples came from the United States, Italy and Spain and covered acute and convalescent phases of COVID-19. Samples came from the ongoing ImmuneRACE study (first 160 participants) plus 1,254 subjects from 6 global collaborators. Deeply sampled blood TCRbeta repertoires from subjects exposed to, actively infected with, or recovered from COVID-19 were included in the dataset. A de-identified subject ID, COVID-19 status, age in years and sex were almost always included in the sample metadata. The material from the prospective study consisted of cDNA or gDNA derived from T cells, B-cell-depleted T cells, or PBMCs. Where available, HLA class I and class II types were taken from metadata supplied by the sample provider and were not determined by assay-based typing. A freely available public database, intended as a resource for researchers studying the immune response to SARS-CoV-2, is where the repertoires were released.

A note on this clone: What antigen it recognizes has not been identified. No base quality information exists; no much larger clone differs at one position.

Results the study describes overall, beyond this receptor: The quantity of clinical and demographic metadata differed by source and by participant and was supplied without curation.

The collaborating institutions used their own protocols to collect whole blood in K2EDTA tubes. For TCRbeta analysis, collaborators shipped samples in one of three forms: frozen whole blood, isolated PBMCs, or DNA extracted from either of those sample types. The immunoSEQ Assay, a bias-controlled multiplex PCR, was used to amplify TCRbeta CDR3 regions from genomic DNA. On the authors' methods: Within the assay, amplification of reference gene primers was used to estimate how many nucleated cells each sample contained. Sequence reads were collapsed and filtered to measure the absolute abundance of every unique TCRbeta CDR3 rearrangement. For each sample, productive Simpson clonality was calculated by taking the square root of Simpson's diversity index across productive rearrangements. Here the immuneACCESS table is served through TCRdb, limited to in-frame sequences with V and J called. Missing clones are a known gap in these copies; in checked studies unresolved V genes cover under half, and the rest lacks a known reason. That table is the source of V, J and clone size, and D and trimming were worked out from the DNA. For this sample there are approximately 66,000 clones; 70% to 90% appear just once. The ten top clones hold 8.3% of the sample.

The sequenced sample consisted of peripheral blood. The sequence was obtained from a human donor with active COVID-19. The donor label of this sample is uncertain.

The CDR3 region has the sequence CASSVTGGASSEAFF. The DNA sequence is as follows: TGTGCCAGTAGTGTTACAGGGGGCGCTTCCTCTGAAGCTTTCTTT. The V and J genes are TRBV19 and TRBJ1-1; 9 bases in the junction line up with TRBD1. Its CDR3 holds 15 amino acids, cysteine through phenylalanine. Of the read, only the CDR3 DNA is kept; its 45 bases are in frame from base 1. After removal of 5 bases from V and 6 bases from J, the junction retains 10 bases not matched to a gene. Sequences LNHDA (CDR1) and SQIVND (CDR2) are obtained from the germline V gene (reference sequence).